The rows below give T cell receptor beta chains drawn from one sample of a study of T cell repertoires in cytomegalovirus infection. Via MiXCR, TCRdb re-called the reads, giving one row per CDR3 protein. In the table there are roughly 500,000 distinct CDR3 sequences, about 11% of which are singletons. Sequencing used PBMCs. The receptors derive from a human donor in good health (CMV status not recorded). Some clones in this sample may be carry-over from other donors' samples. CDR3s include the opening cysteine and the closing phenylalanine or tryptophan. D genes are given only for firm matches. Clone sizes are given selectively: once, few, many, or a class where the clone is expanded.

>TRBJ2-3|many|15|TRBV7-2|TRBD2
TGTGCCAGCAGCCCACTAGCGGGAGGTAGCGATACGCAGTATTTT
CASSPLAGGSDTQYF
>TRBJ2-7|few|15|TRBV14|TRBD2
TGTGCCAGCAGCGATGGACTAGCGGGGACCTACGAGCAGTACTTC
CASSDGLAGTYEQYF
>TRBJ2-1|many|15|TRBV15|NA
TGTGCCACCAGCAGAGTAGGGCCGGGGCTCAATGAGCAGTTCTTC
CATSRVGPGLNEQFF
>TRBJ2-3|many|13|TRBV6-1|NA
TGTGCCAGCAGTGAAGCATCACAAGATACGCAGTATTTT
CASSEASQDTQYF
>TRBJ2-3|many|13|TRBV7-9|NA
TGTGCCAGCAGGAAGACAGCCACAGATACGCAGTATTTT
CASRKTATDTQYF
>TRBJ1-2|many|14|TRBV12-3/TRBV12-4|NA
TGTGCCAGCAGTTTATCGGGGGGATCCTATGGCTACACCTTC
CASSLSGGSYGYTF
>TRBJ1-5|NA|15|TRBV20-1|TRBD1
TGCAGTGCTAGATCCCCAGGGAGGGTGGGACAGCCCCGGCATTTT
CSARSPGRVGQPRHF
>TRBJ2-1|NA|17|TRBV27|NA
TGTGCCAGCAGTTTACTGAACCAGGGGAAGGTTGCCAATGAGCAGTTCTTC
CASSLLNQGKVANEQFF
>TRBJ1-2|few|13|TRBV3-1|NA
TGTGCCAGCAGCCCGAGGGAGGACTATGGCTACACCTTC
CASSPREDYGYTF
>TRBJ2-5|many|15|TRBV11-2|NA
TGTGCCAGCACCACCCTCCAGGTGGACCAAGAGACCCAGTACTTC
CASTTLQVDQETQYF
>TRBJ2-1|many|15|TRBV11-3|NA
TGTGCCAGCAGCTTCGAGGGGGTTGGCGGGAATGAGCAGTTCTTC
CASSFEGVGGNEQFF
>TRBJ1-1|NA|14|TRBV2|NA
TGTGCCAGCCGCGAGCCACAGGTGAACACTGAAGCTTTCTTT
CASREPQVNTEAFF
>TRBJ2-1|NA|18|TRBV4-2|TRBD2
TGTGCCAGCAGCCCCGAAGGGCTTGGCGGGGGCTCCTACAATGAGCAGTTCTTC
CASSPEGLGGGSYNEQFF
>TRBJ2-1|NA|14|TRBV20-1|NA
TGCAGTGTCCACCAGGGGGGATCCTACAATGAGCAGTTCTTC
CSVHQGGSYNEQFF
>TRBJ2-3|NA|16|TRBV4-1|TRBD2
TGCGCCAGCGGGGGACCCGGGACTAGCCCCACAGATACGCAGTATTTT
CASGGPGTSPTDTQYF
>TRBJ1-1|many|14|TRBV6-1|NA
TGTGCCAGCTATCCCGCGGGGGAGAACACTGAAGCTTTCTTT
CASYPAGENTEAFF
>TRBJ2-1|NA|10|TRBV29-1|NA
TGCAGCGTTGATAGGGTGGAGCAGTTCTTC
CSVDRVEQFF
>TRBJ1-5|NA|15|TRBV20-1|TRBD1
TGCAGTGCTAGAGTAGCAGGGGGCTTAAATCAGCCCCAGCATTTT
CSARVAGGLNQPQHF
>TRBJ1-2|many|11|TRBV7-9|NA
TGTGCCAGCGGGACCAATTATGGCTACACCTTC
CASGTNYGYTF
>TRBJ1-4|many|13|TRBV12-3/TRBV12-4|TRBD1
TGTGCCAGCAGTTTAAGGGGGCCCGAAAAACTGTTTTTT
CASSLRGPEKLFF
>TRBJ1-6|many|19|TRBV7-8|TRBD1
TGTGCCAGCAGCTTAGGGATAGGGACAGGGGGCTATGTGGATTCACCCCTCCACTTT
CASSLGIGTGGYVDSPLHF
>TRBJ2-7|many|17|TRBV6-2/TRBV6-3|TRBD1
TGTGCCAGCAGCTCCGGGACAGGGAGGGGTAACTCCTACGAGCAGTACTTC
CASSSGTGRGNSYEQYF
>TRBJ1-6|many|16|TRBV27|NA
TGTGCCAGCAGTTTATCGAACAGGCCCTATAATTCACCCCTCCACTTT
CASSLSNRPYNSPLHF
>TRBJ1-2|many|15|TRBV11-2|TRBD1
TGTGCCAGCAGCGGGGGGGGACAGGCCTACTATGGCTACACCTTC
CASSGGGQAYYGYTF
>TRBJ1-1|many|14|TRBV7-3|NA
TGTGCCAGCAGCTTGTTGAGCAGGAACACTGAAGCTTTCTTT
CASSLLSRNTEAFF
>TRBJ2-5|many|16|TRBV19|TRBD1
TGTGCCAGTAGTATCGGCCCCGGGACAGTACAAGAGACCCAGTACTTC
CASSIGPGTVQETQYF
>TRBJ1-1|many|12|TRBV6-5|TRBD1
TGTGCCAGCAGTTACGGGACAGGGCCAGCTTTCTTT
CASSYGTGPAFF
>TRBJ1-5|many|16|TRBV28|NA
TGTGCCAGCAGTCCCGGACAGATCCATAGCAATCAGCCCCAGCATTTT
CASSPGQIHSNQPQHF
>TRBJ2-5|many|15|TRBV11-3|NA
TGTGCCAGCAGCTTAGCCCCCGGGGAGCAAGAGACCCAGTACTTC
CASSLAPGEQETQYF
>TRBJ1-5|once|13|TRBV27|NA
TGTGTCAGCAGTTGGGAGAGCAATCAGCCCCAGCATTTT
CVSSWESNQPQHF
>TRBJ1-2|many|12|TRBV6-1|NA
TGTGCCAGCAGTGAGTCTGTCTATGGCTACACCTTC
CASSESVYGYTF
>TRBJ2-7|NA|14|TRBV9|NA
TGTGCCAGCAGCGCCCGGGACACTGCCTACGAGCAGTACTTC
CASSARDTAYEQYF
>TRBJ1-1|few|16|TRBV5-1|TRBD1
TGCGCCAGCAGCTTGCGTGGACAGGGGGCTGCCACTGAAGCTTTCTTT
CASSLRGQGAATEAFF
>TRBJ2-7|many|15|TRBV14|TRBD1
TGTGCCAGCAGCCAAGGTTCGACAGGGTGGGACGAGCAGTACTTC
CASSQGSTGWDEQYF
>TRBJ2-5|NA|15|TRBV27|TRBD2
TGTGCCAGCGGCGAGGGAGCGGGAACTGGAGAGACCCAGTACTTC
CASGEGAGTGETQYF
>TRBJ2-3|NA|12|TRBV28|NA
TGTGCCAGCAGTTCCGACAGGGATACGCAGTATTTT
CASSSDRDTQYF
>TRBJ2-3|few|15|TRBV29-1|NA
TGCAGCGTTGAAGTCGGGCGGGGCAACACAGATACGCAGTATTTT
CSVEVGRGNTDTQYF
>TRBJ2-1|many|14|TRBV7-8|TRBD2
TGTGCCAGCACATGGGCTAGCGGGAACAATGAGCAGTTCTTC
CASTWASGNNEQFF
>TRBJ2-2|few|17|TRBV5-1|NA
TGCGCCAGCAGCTTGACGCCGCATTTAGAGAACACCGGGGAGCTGTTTTTT
CASSLTPHLENTGELFF
>TRBJ1-5|NA|14|TRBV5-1|NA
TGCGCCAGCAGCTTGGAAGGGTACAATCAGCCCCAGCATTTT
CASSLEGYNQPQHF
>TRBJ2-5|many|15|TRBV7-3|NA
TGTGCCAGCAGTCTCAGGCAGGGCAGAGGGGAGACCCAGTACTTC
CASSLRQGRGETQYF
>TRBJ2-7|many|15|TRBV11-2|TRBD2
TGTGCCAGCAGCTTGACTAGCGGGAGTCCCTACGAGCAGTACTTC
CASSLTSGSPYEQYF
>TRBJ2-3|many|13|TRBV7-3|NA
TGTGCCAGCAGCTTAAACTTAGCGGACAGCCCAGATTTT
CASSLNLADSPDF
>TRBJ2-3|few|16|TRBV20-1|TRBD2
TGCAGTGCGGTCGGGACTAGCGGCCTTAGCACAGATACGCAGTATTTT
CSAVGTSGLSTDTQYF
>TRBJ1-5|NA|16|TRBV28|NA
TGTGCCAGCAGTTTAATGAGGGGTCGGGACAATCAGCCCCAGCATTTT
CASSLMRGRDNQPQHF
>TRBJ1-1|many|12|TRBV19|TRBD1
TGTGCCTCCCGGGACAGGGCCACTGAAGCTTTCTTT
CASRDRATEAFF
>TRBJ2-1|many|18|TRBV4-2|TRBD2
TGTGCCAGCAGCCCCTCAAGGGATGGCGGGAGGGCCCGGAATGAGCAGTTCTTC
CASSPSRDGGRARNEQFF
>TRBJ2-1|NA|16|TRBV29-1|TRBD1
TGCAGCGTTGAGGGACAGGTCCGAAGCACCTACAATGAGCAGTTCTTC
CSVEGQVRSTYNEQFF
>TRBJ1-3|few|14|TRBV6-1|TRBD1
TGTGCCAGCAGCCCCGGGACAGGGGGTATCACCATATATTTT
CASSPGTGGITIYF
>TRBJ1-5|NA|16|TRBV20-1|NA
TGCAGTGCTATAGAGGGCAGGGGAGTGAGAAATCAGCCCCAGCATTTT
CSAIEGRGVRNQPQHF
>TRBJ2-3|few|14|TRBV29-1|TRBD2
TGCAGCGTGGGGACTAGCGGGACGGCAGATACGCAGTATTTT
CSVGTSGTADTQYF
>TRBJ1-3|many|15|TRBV7-9|TRBD1
TGTGCCAGCAGCCCAGGGGGGTTCCGGGGAAACACCATATATTTT
CASSPGGFRGNTIYF
>TRBJ2-7|many|15|TRBV5-1|NA
TGCGCCAGCAGCTTGGCTCAGGGTTTATCCTACGAGCAGTACTTC
CASSLAQGLSYEQYF
>TRBJ2-1|NA|11|TRBV29-1|TRBD1
TGCAGCGTTGAAGATCACAGGGGGTATTTCTTC
CSVEDHRGYFF
>TRBJ2-5|NA|15|TRBV3-1|NA
TGTGCCAGCAGCCGCGACCTGCAGGGTCCAGAGACCCAGTACTTC
CASSRDLQGPETQYF